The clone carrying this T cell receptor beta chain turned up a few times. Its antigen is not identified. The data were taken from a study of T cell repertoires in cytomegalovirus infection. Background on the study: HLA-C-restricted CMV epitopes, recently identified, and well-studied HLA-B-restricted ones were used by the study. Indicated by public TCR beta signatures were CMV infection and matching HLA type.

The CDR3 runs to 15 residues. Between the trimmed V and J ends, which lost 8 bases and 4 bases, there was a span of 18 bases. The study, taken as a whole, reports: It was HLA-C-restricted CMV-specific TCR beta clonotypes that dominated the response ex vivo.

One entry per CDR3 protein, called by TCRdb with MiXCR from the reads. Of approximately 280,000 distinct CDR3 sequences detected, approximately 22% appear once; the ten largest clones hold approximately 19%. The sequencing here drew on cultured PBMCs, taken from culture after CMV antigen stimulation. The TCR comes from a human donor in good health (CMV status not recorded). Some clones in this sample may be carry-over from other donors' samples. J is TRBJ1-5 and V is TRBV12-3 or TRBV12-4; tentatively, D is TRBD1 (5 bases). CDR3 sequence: CASSSWGGFNQPQHF. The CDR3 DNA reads TGTGCCAGCTCATCATGGGGCGGTTTTAATCAGCCCCAGCATTTT.